The rows below give T cell receptor beta chains drawn from one sample of a study of cytomegalovirus exposure and HLA in healthy donors. The protocol was immunoSEQ multiplex PCR, while the TCRdb copy is restricted to in-frame clones and leaves out a portion. Of about 300,000 clones in the sample, 86% were seen once. The sequenced sample consisted of PBMCs. The receptors stem from a man in his forties in good health and CMV-seropositive. The CDR3 runs from the conserved cysteine through the conserved F or W. The order of the fields is V gene, D gene, clone size, J gene, CDR3 protein, CDR3 DNA. D genes are given only for firm matches. Only part of the rows carry a size: once, few, many, or a class if the clone is expanded.

V gene: TRBV2
D gene: -
clone size: -
J gene: TRBJ1-1
CDR3 protein: CASTLSGGNTEAFF
CDR3 DNA: TGTGCCAGCACTTTAAGCGGCGGGAACACTGAAGCTTTCTTT

V gene: TRBV11-2
D gene: TRBD1
clone size: -
J gene: TRBJ1-2
CDR3 protein: CASSLTGGDYGYTF
CDR3 DNA: TGTGCCAGCAGCTTAACAGGGGGTGACTATGGCTACACCTTC

V gene: TRBV5-4
D gene: -
clone size: -
J gene: TRBJ2-7
CDR3 protein: CASSAGQLEQYF
CDR3 DNA: TGTGCCAGCAGCGCGGGACAGCTCGAGCAGTACTTC

V gene: TRBV10-1
D gene: TRBD2
clone size: -
J gene: TRBJ2-7
CDR3 protein: CASRHGTSGDSYEQYF
CDR3 DNA: TGCGCCAGCAGACATGGGACTAGCGGGGACTCCTACGAGCAGTACTTC

V gene: TRBV6-1
D gene: TRBD1
clone size: -
J gene: TRBJ2-7
CDR3 protein: CASRSRDRGYEQYF
CDR3 DNA: TGTGCCAGCCGATCCCGGGACAGGGGCTACGAGCAGTACTTC

V gene: TRBV27
D gene: -
clone size: -
J gene: TRBJ1-2
CDR3 protein: CASSFEGFANYGYTF
CDR3 DNA: TGTGCCAGCAGTTTCGAGGGCTTCGCTAACTATGGCTACACCTTC

V gene: TRBV7-2
D gene: -
clone size: -
J gene: TRBJ2-7
CDR3 protein: CASSLRIPDRRSSYEQYF
CDR3 DNA: TGTGCCAGCAGCTTACGCATTCCTGACAGAAGGAGCTCCTACGAGCAGTACTTC

V gene: TRBV6-1
D gene: -
clone size: -
J gene: TRBJ1-3
CDR3 protein: CASSEVGAGNTIYF
CDR3 DNA: TGTGCCAGCAGTGAAGTAGGAGCTGGAAACACCATATATTTT

V gene: TRBV6-1
D gene: TRBD2
clone size: -
J gene: TRBJ2-5
CDR3 protein: CATLGLASIGETQYF
CDR3 DNA: TGTGCCACTCTAGGACTAGCCTCTATCGGGGAGACCCAGTACTTC

V gene: TRBV6-4
D gene: TRBD2
clone size: -
J gene: TRBJ2-3
CDR3 protein: CASSDGLASSTDTQYF
CDR3 DNA: TGTGCCAGCAGTGATGGACTAGCGTCTAGCACAGATACGCAGTATTTT

V gene: TRBV4-3
D gene: TRBD1
clone size: -
J gene: TRBJ1-4
CDR3 protein: CASSQGTGGSNEKLFF
CDR3 DNA: TGCGCCAGCAGCCAAGGGACAGGGGGAAGTAATGAAAAACTGTTTTTT

V gene: TRBV9
D gene: TRBD2
clone size: once
J gene: TRBJ2-1
CDR3 protein: CASSVGGGSEQFF
CDR3 DNA: TGTGCCAGCAGCGTAGGGGGAGGGTCTGAGCAGTTCTTC

V gene: TRBV7-9
D gene: TRBD2
clone size: few
J gene: TRBJ2-7
CDR3 protein: CASSLGGLAGYEQYF
CDR3 DNA: TGTGCCAGCAGCTTAGGGGGGCTAGCGGGATACGAGCAGTACTTC

V gene: TRBV7-8
D gene: -
clone size: -
J gene: TRBJ2-6
CDR3 protein: CASSLVRTAVTVLTF
CDR3 DNA: TGTGCCAGCAGCTTAGTTCGGACAGCCGTCACCGTCCTGACTTTC

V gene: TRBV5-4
D gene: -
clone size: -
J gene: TRBJ1-1
CDR3 protein: CASSVDSNTEAFF
CDR3 DNA: TGTGCCAGCAGCGTAGACAGTAACACTGAAGCTTTCTTT

V gene: TRBV2
D gene: TRBD2
clone size: -
J gene: TRBJ2-7
CDR3 protein: CASSGRLAGNLYEQYF
CDR3 DNA: TGTGCCAGCAGTGGTCGCCTAGCGGGAAACCTATACGAGCAGTACTTC

V gene: TRBV7-2
D gene: TRBD1
clone size: -
J gene: TRBJ2-1
CDR3 protein: CASSLNRGLLNEQFF
CDR3 DNA: TGTGCCAGCAGTTTAAACAGGGGGCTCTTGAATGAGCAGTTCTTC

V gene: TRBV7-9
D gene: -
clone size: -
J gene: TRBJ2-6
CDR3 protein: CASSLESGFSSGANVLTF
CDR3 DNA: TGTGCCAGCAGCTTAGAGTCAGGGTTCAGCTCTGGGGCCAACGTCCTGACTTTC

V gene: TRBV10-2
D gene: -
clone size: -
J gene: TRBJ2-6
CDR3 protein: CASAVARATGANVLTF
CDR3 DNA: TGCGCCTCAGCAGTAGCCAGGGCGACCGGGGCCAACGTCCTGACTTTC

V gene: TRBV7-9
D gene: -
clone size: -
J gene: TRBJ1-3
CDR3 protein: CSSSLANRAIYF
CDR3 DNA: TGTTCCAGCAGCTTAGCAAACCGAGCCATTTATTTT

V gene: TRBV5-4
D gene: -
clone size: -
J gene: TRBJ2-1
CDR3 protein: CASSLRGRLRDEQFF
CDR3 DNA: TGTGCCAGCAGCTTGAGAGGGCGGCTTCGGGATGAGCAGTTCTTC

V gene: TRBV9
D gene: -
clone size: once
J gene: TRBJ2-3
CDR3 protein: CASSVEEGGGSGDTQYF
CDR3 DNA: TGTGCCAGCAGCGTAGAGGAAGGGGGAGGGAGTGGAGATACGCAGTATTTT

V gene: TRBV9
D gene: -
clone size: -
J gene: TRBJ1-6
CDR3 protein: CASSGDRKEAYNSPLHF
CDR3 DNA: TGTGCCAGCAGCGGCGACAGGAAGGAAGCCTATAATTCACCCCTCCACTTT

V gene: TRBV9
D gene: -
clone size: -
J gene: TRBJ2-2
CDR3 protein: CASSVATGAGVTGELFF
CDR3 DNA: TGTGCCAGCAGCGTAGCTACGGGGGCGGGGGTTACCGGGGAGCTGTTTTTT

V gene: TRBV5-6
D gene: -
clone size: -
J gene: TRBJ1-3
CDR3 protein: CASSLYLSSGNTIYF
CDR3 DNA: TGTGCCAGCAGCTTGTATCTCTCCTCTGGAAACACCATATATTTT

V gene: TRBV18
D gene: -
clone size: -
J gene: TRBJ2-5
CDR3 protein: CASSPPTVQETQYF
CDR3 DNA: TGTGCCAGCTCACCACCGACAGTCCAAGAGACCCAGTACTTC

V gene: TRBV9
D gene: -
clone size: once
J gene: TRBJ1-2
CDR3 protein: CASSQTGGVLVNGYTF
CDR3 DNA: TGTGCCAGCAGCCAAACGGGGGGGGTCCTGGTCAATGGCTACACCTTC

V gene: TRBV7-8
D gene: -
clone size: few
J gene: TRBJ1-5
CDR3 protein: CASSLGRGGLGLNQPQHF
CDR3 DNA: TGTGCCAGCAGCTTAGGGCGGGGCGGGTTAGGGTTAAATCAGCCCCAGCATTTT

V gene: TRBV7-9
D gene: -
clone size: -
J gene: TRBJ2-1
CDR3 protein: CASSLVANEQFF
CDR3 DNA: TGTGCCAGCAGCTTAGTAGCAAATGAGCAGTTCTTC

V gene: TRBV5-4
D gene: TRBD2
clone size: -
J gene: TRBJ2-3
CDR3 protein: CASSRAGVEDTQYF
CDR3 DNA: TGTGCCAGCAGTAGGGCGGGAGTCGAAGATACGCAGTATTTT

V gene: TRBV7-9
D gene: TRBD1
clone size: -
J gene: TRBJ1-2
CDR3 protein: CASSFGDRPEDTF
CDR3 DNA: TGTGCCAGCAGTTTTGGGGACAGGCCTGAAGACACCTTC

V gene: TRBV5-5
D gene: TRBD1
clone size: -
J gene: TRBJ1-4
CDR3 protein: CASSPSTGGREKLFF
CDR3 DNA: TGTGCCAGCAGCCCCAGTACAGGGGGAAGAGAAAAACTGTTTTTT

V gene: TRBV7-9
D gene: TRBD1
clone size: -
J gene: TRBJ1-4
CDR3 protein: CSSSLAETGFDEKLFF
CDR3 DNA: TGTTCCAGCAGCTTAGCCGAGACAGGGTTTGATGAAAAACTGTTTTTT

V gene: TRBV7-2
D gene: -
clone size: once
J gene: TRBJ2-5
CDR3 protein: CASSLTAVKTQYF
CDR3 DNA: TGTGCCAGCAGCTTAACTGCCGTGAAGACCCAGTACTTC

V gene: TRBV5-5
D gene: -
clone size: -
J gene: TRBJ2-1
CDR3 protein: CASSSRGAYNEQFF
CDR3 DNA: TGTGCCAGCAGCTCGAGAGGCGCCTACAATGAGCAGTTCTTC

V gene: TRBV7-9
D gene: TRBD2
clone size: -
J gene: TRBJ2-3
CDR3 protein: CASSLVLAGEGDTQYF
CDR3 DNA: TGTGCCAGCAGCTTAGTGCTAGCGGGAGAGGGAGATACGCAGTATTTT

V gene: TRBV7-6
D gene: TRBD1
clone size: -
J gene: TRBJ1-2
CDR3 protein: CASTTGTGADGYTF
CDR3 DNA: TGTGCCAGCACCACAGGGACAGGGGCTGATGGCTACACCTTC

V gene: TRBV27
D gene: TRBD2
clone size: -
J gene: TRBJ2-3
CDR3 protein: CASSPLAGASDTQYF
CDR3 DNA: TGTGCCAGCAGTCCATTAGCGGGAGCATCAGATACGCAGTATTTT

V gene: TRBV2
D gene: -
clone size: -
J gene: TRBJ2-7
CDR3 protein: CASSDNRGGEQYF
CDR3 DNA: TGTGCCAGCAGTGACAACAGGGGAGGCGAGCAGTACTTC

V gene: TRBV6-1
D gene: TRBD1
clone size: -
J gene: TRBJ2-7
CDR3 protein: CASSEIGQGAGEQYF
CDR3 DNA: TGTGCCAGCAGTGAAATAGGGCAGGGGGCGGGGGAGCAGTACTTC

V gene: TRBV18
D gene: -
clone size: -
J gene: TRBJ1-1
CDR3 protein: CASSPLRSDTEAFF
CDR3 DNA: TGTGCCAGCTCACCACTTCGGTCGGACACTGAAGCTTTCTTT

V gene: TRBV29-1
D gene: -
clone size: -
J gene: TRBJ2-1
CDR3 protein: CSSTANNEQFF
CDR3 DNA: TGCAGCTCGACAGCCAACAATGAGCAGTTCTTC

V gene: TRBV5-1
D gene: TRBD1
clone size: -
J gene: TRBJ1-1
CDR3 protein: CASSLAVQGAKTEAFF
CDR3 DNA: TGCGCCAGCAGCTTGGCCGTACAGGGGGCAAAAACTGAAGCTTTCTTT

V gene: TRBV19
D gene: TRBD1
clone size: -
J gene: TRBJ1-1
CDR3 protein: CATSGQGMWTEAFF
CDR3 DNA: TGTGCCACATCGGGACAGGGGATGTGGACTGAAGCTTTCTTT

V gene: TRBV27
D gene: -
clone size: -
J gene: TRBJ2-7
CDR3 protein: CASSYRASYEQYF
CDR3 DNA: TGTGCCAGCAGTTACAGGGCCTCCTACGAGCAGTACTTC

V gene: TRBV5-1
D gene: -
clone size: -
J gene: TRBJ1-5
CDR3 protein: CASSSGVDQPQHF
CDR3 DNA: TGCGCCAGCAGCTCAGGGGTCGATCAGCCCCAGCATTTT

V gene: TRBV7-2
D gene: TRBD2
clone size: once
J gene: TRBJ2-1
CDR3 protein: CASSHAGTSGRNEQFF
CDR3 DNA: TGTGCCAGCAGCCACGCAGGAACTAGCGGGAGGAATGAGCAGTTCTTC

V gene: TRBV28
D gene: TRBD2
clone size: -
J gene: TRBJ2-1
CDR3 protein: CASSPAGVGTNEQFF
CDR3 DNA: TGTGCCAGCAGTCCAGCGGGAGTTGGGACCAATGAGCAGTTCTTC

V gene: TRBV19
D gene: TRBD1
clone size: -
J gene: TRBJ2-7
CDR3 protein: CASRPPGQKYEQYF
CDR3 DNA: TGTGCCAGTAGGCCACCGGGACAGAAGTACGAGCAGTACTTC

V gene: TRBV7-6
D gene: TRBD1
clone size: -
J gene: TRBJ2-3
CDR3 protein: CASSTTGDSTDTQYF
CDR3 DNA: TGTGCCAGCAGCACTACAGGGGATAGCACAGATACGCAGTATTTT

V gene: TRBV29-1
D gene: TRBD2
clone size: -
J gene: TRBJ2-7
CDR3 protein: CSVVAGGASYEQYF
CDR3 DNA: TGCAGCGTCGTAGCGGGGGGGGCATCCTACGAGCAGTACTTC

V gene: TRBV29-1
D gene: TRBD1
clone size: -
J gene: TRBJ2-3
CDR3 protein: CSVGGLDRGRTDTQYF
CDR3 DNA: TGCAGCGTTGGGGGGCTGGACAGGGGGCGTACAGATACGCAGTATTTT

V gene: TRBV5-6
D gene: -
clone size: once
J gene: TRBJ2-7
CDR3 protein: CASSLVAGSSYEQYF
CDR3 DNA: TGTGCCAGCAGCTTGGTTGCGGGAAGCTCCTACGAGCAGTACTTC